Below are 31 T cell receptor beta chains sequenced from a single sample in a study of cytomegalovirus exposure and HLA in healthy donors. The primer mix had 60 Vbeta and 13 Jbeta primers. Data came from immunoSEQ multiplex PCR; TCRdb stores just in-frame clones and leaves some out. Its listing shows about 170,000 clones. The sequenced material came from PBMCs. The receptors shown here come from a woman in her late teens or twenties in good health and CMV-seropositive.

The chain employs TRBV7-8 and TRBJ2-7; 9 bases map to TRBD2. Looked up from germline, CDR1 is SGHVS and CDR2 is FQNEAQ. The CDR3 consists of 14 residues. The junction had 5 bases not matched to a gene; V was cut back by 5 bases and J by 3 bases. The CDR3 loop is CASSMGTSNYEQYF. In nucleotides, the CDR3 is TGTGCCAGCAGCATGGGGACTAGCAACTACGAGCAGTACTTC.

The chain uses TRBV5-4 and TRBJ2-2; 8 bases are a match to TRBD2. This CDR3 is built from 16 residues. The V gene's germline CDR1 is SGHNT and CDR2 YYREEE (reference sequence). The trim removed 1 base at V and 5 bases at J, leaving 7 bases unmatched. CDR3 residues: CASSLFAGGLTGELFF. The CDR3 DNA reads TGTGCCAGCAGCTTGTTTGCGGGGGGCCTAACCGGGGAGCTGTTTTTT.

The chain combines TRBV4-1 with TRBJ1-4, with no clear D. This CDR3 is built from 14 residues. CDR1 and CDR2 (germline): MGHRA, YSYEKL. With 2 bases removed from V and 8 bases from J, the gap between germline ends came to 12 bases. CDR3 nucleotides: TGCGCCAGCAGCCAATATGCGCTTGCAGAAAAACTGTTTTTT. This translates into CASSQYALAEKLFF.

The chain uses TRBV30 and TRBJ1-3; D remains ambiguous. CDR3 length: 16 amino acids. The V gene's germline CDR1 is GTSNPN and CDR2 SVGIG (reference sequence). Trimming stripped 0 bases from V and 0 bases from J, with 12 bases between. CDR3 in DNA: TGTGCCTGGAGTGTACCAGCGACCAGCTCTGGAAACACCATATATTTT. It translates to CAWSVPATSSGNTIYF.

The rearrangement joins TRBV30 to TRBJ2-2; D ambiguous. Trimming shortened V by 6 bases and J by 0 bases, and 8 bases separated the two germline ends. This CDR3 spans 13 amino acids. CDR1 is GTSNPN, CDR2 SVGIG, per germline (reference sequence). The CDR3 spells CACRTPNTGELFF. The CDR3 DNA is TGTGCCTGTCGTACTCCGAACACCGGGGAGCTGTTTTTT.

The rearrangement links TRBV28 to TRBJ2-2; 7 bases match TRBD2. There are 15 residues in the CDR3. Germline V gene sequence: CDR1 MDHEN, CDR2 SYDVKM. With 8 bases clipped from V and 4 bases from J, the junction kept 10 bases outside the gene matches. The CDR3 sequence is CASGWTRETTGELFF. As DNA, the CDR3 is TGTGCCAGCGGCTGGACTAGGGAGACCACCGGGGAGCTGTTTTTT.

The chain uses TRBV5-1 and TRBJ1-2, with a tentative D call TRBD1 (6 bases). V lost 4 bases, J lost 1 base, and 14 bases lay in between. Germline assignment: CDR1 SGHRS and CDR2 YFSETQ. This CDR3 spans 15 amino acids. Here the CDR3 reads CASSLGGPSNYGYTF. In nucleotides, the CDR3 is TGCGCCAGCAGCCTAGGGGGACCGAGTAACTATGGCTACACCTTC.

The chain recombines TRBV19 with TRBJ1-5; 7 bases line up with TRBD1. Germline V gives CDR1 LNHDA, CDR2 SQIVND (reference sequence). V dropped 4 bases and J dropped 0; count of bases not matched to a gene: 6. The CDR3 is 16 residues long. This chain's CDR3 is CASSRGDRDSNQPQHF. The DNA for the CDR3 is TGTGCCAGTAGTAGGGGGGACAGAGATAGCAATCAGCCCCAGCATTTT.

V and J are TRBV5-4 and TRBJ2-3; TRBD2 agrees at 10 bases. The CDR3 is 16 residues long. Germline CDR1 SGHNT, CDR2 YYREEE (reference sequence). Trimming cost V 4 bases and J 8 bases; bases outside gene matches: 13. The CDR3 nucleotides are TGTGCCAGCAGCCCTGGACTAGCGGACCTTAGCGGTACGCAGTATTTT. Translation: CASSPGLADLSGTQYF.

This chain uses TRBV5-5 with TRBJ2-1; TRBD2 aligns across 9 bases. CDR1 and CDR2 from the germline V gene are SGHKS and YYEKEE (reference sequence). The ends lost 3 bases at V and 3 bases at J; junction bases unmatched: 4. The CDR3 loop spans 15 amino acids. In DNA, the CDR3 is TGTGCCAGCAGCTCATCTAGCGGGAACTACAATGAGCAGTTCTTC. Translated: CASSSSSGNYNEQFF.

This rearrangement joins TRBV9 to TRBJ2-5; TRBD2 matches 12 bases. The length of the CDR3 is 16 residues. V lost 1 base to trimming and J lost 4 bases; unmatched junction nucleotides: 5. Germline lookup yields CDR1 SGDLS and CDR2 YYNGEE. CDR3: CASSVLAGGPGETQYF. The CDR3 DNA follows: TGTGCCAGCAGCGTACTAGCGGGGGGGCCGGGAGAGACCCAGTACTTC.

The chain combines TRBV4-1 with TRBJ1-1; 9 bases agree with TRBD1. Unmatched junction bases numbered 4, after V lost 0 bases and J lost 5 bases. Looked up from germline, CDR1 is MGHRA and CDR2 is YSYEKL. CDR3 length: 15 amino acids. The CDR3 nucleotides read TGCGCCAGCAGCCAAGAAACAGGGGGCATTACTGAAGCTTTCTTT. Translated: CASSQETGGITEAFF.

Concerning this clone itself: One end of the junction fails to match germline, which may point to a read error. V usage is TRBV27 and J usage is TRBJ1-2; D uncertain. This CDR3 has 14 amino acids. Germline V CDR1 and CDR2: MNHEY, SMNVEV (reference sequence). CDR3 nucleotide sequence: TGTGTCCGGTCGGCCCATGGAGGGTCCTATGTCTACACCTTC. This translates into CVRSAHGGSYVYTF.

The chain carries TRBV5-5 and TRBJ2-7, with 8 nucleotides matching TRBD1. Germline V gives CDR1 SGHKS, CDR2 YYEKEE (reference sequence). V was clipped by 1 base and J by 6 bases; unmatched bases: 6. CDR3 length equals 14 residues. DNA of the CDR3: TGTGCCAGCAGCTTGCCCCAGGGGGCCAGCGAGCAGTACTTC. Encoded protein: CASSLPQGASEQYF.

This rearrangement joins TRBV21-1 to TRBJ1-5; TRBD1, the table's D call, lacks a check against the DNA. TRBV21-1 is a listed pseudogene. The CDR3 covers 16 residues. The DNA for the CDR3 is TGTGCCAGCAGCAGCGAGACAGGGGGTAGCAATCAGCCCCAGCATTTT. As protein: CASSSETGGSNQPQHF.

The chain has TRBV10-1 and TRBJ2-1; possible D gene TRBD1, 6 bases. The germline V and J ends were trimmed by 8 bases and 0 bases, with 17 bases remaining between them. This CDR3 contains 16 residues. CDR1 and CDR2 from the germline V gene are WNHNN and SYGVQD (reference sequence). In DNA, the CDR3 is TGCGCCAGCTCGGGTCTCGGGACATTCTCCTACAATGAGCAGTTCTTC. This encodes CASSGLGTFSYNEQFF.

The chain has TRBV27 and TRBJ2-7, with 12 bases that match TRBD2. V lost 6 bases and J lost 1; bases outside the gene matches: 4. Germline loops: CDR1 MNHEY, CDR2 SMNVEV (reference sequence). This CDR3 region has 15 residues. Written as DNA, the CDR3 is TGTGCCAGCAGCCGAGGACTAGCGGGATCCTACGAGCAGTACTTC. Amino acid sequence: CASSRGLAGSYEQYF.

V gene TRBV25-1 combines with J gene TRBJ1-2; D gene unclear. Germline assignment: CDR1 MGHDK and CDR2 SYGVNS. Trimming removed 5 bases at V and 0 bases at J, with 13 bases between. This CDR3 has 15 amino acids. The CDR3 loop is CASSPPLGPNYGYTF. The CDR3, as DNA: TGTGCCAGCAGTCCCCCCCTTGGGCCTAACTATGGCTACACCTTC.

This chain uses TRBV25-1 with TRBJ2-1, with a tentative D call TRBD2 (7 bases). CDR3 size: 14 residues. Germline CDR1 MGHDK, CDR2 SYGVNS. V was pared by 3 bases and J by 8 bases, with 14 bases between. The CDR3 bases are TGTGCCAGCAGTGATTGGGGGGGCTCCTATGAGCAGTTCTTC. This gives the protein CASSDWGGSYEQFF.

The chain employs TRBV13 and TRBJ1-3; no clear D gene. Germline CDR1 is PRHDT and CDR2 is FYEKMQ (reference sequence). CDR3 length: 15 residues. V was clipped by 5 bases and J by 0 bases, with 11 bases between them. CDR3 sequence: CASSIDGNSGNTIYF. As DNA, the CDR3 is TGTGCCAGCAGCATCGACGGGAACTCTGGAAACACCATATATTTT. Drawing the rest from reference TRBV13 and TRBJ1-3, the complete variable domain is AAGVIQSPRHLIKEKRETATLKCYPIPRHDTVYWYQQGPGQDPQFLISFYEKMQSDKGSIPDRFSAQQFSDYHSELNMSSLELGDSALYFCASSIDGNSGNTIYFGEGSWLTVV.

This chain connects TRBV7-5 to TRBJ2-5; the tabulated D call, TRBD2, remains unverified against the DNA. TRBV7-5 is a pseudogene. The CDR3 totals 12 residues. The CDR3 region has the DNA TGTGCCAGAAGCTTGGCCGGGGAGACCCAGTACTTC. Translating gives CARSLAGETQYF.

The V gene is TRBV7-9, the J gene TRBJ1-1; TRBD1 might be the D (6 bases). CDR1 and CDR2 (germline): SEHNR, FQNEAQ (reference sequence). V lost 5 bases, J lost 5 bases, and 12 bases lay in between. The CDR3 has 13 amino acids. This CDR3 is CASSPYRETEAFF. CDR3 in DNA: TGTGCCAGCAGCCCGTACAGGGAAACTGAAGCTTTCTTT.

The chain carries TRBV7-9 and TRBJ1-2; the D gene is possibly TRBD1 (5 bases). Germline values: CDR1 SEHNR, CDR2 FQNEAQ (reference sequence). This CDR3 comprises 15 residues. Trimming stripped 0 bases from V and 4 bases from J, with 12 bases between. Written as DNA, the CDR3 is TGTGCCAGCAGCTTAGCGAGCGGGGCAGGCTATGGCTACACCTTC. This encodes CASSLASGAGYGYTF.

J is TRBJ1-4 and V is TRBV6-1; D ambiguous. Germline V gives CDR1 MNHNS, CDR2 SASEGT. Trimming took off 6 bases at V and 0 bases at J, with 11 bases between the two ends. This CDR3 has 15 amino acids. This CDR3 reads CASRGDGATNEKLFF. In nucleotides, the CDR3 is TGTGCCAGCAGGGGAGACGGCGCAACTAATGAAAAACTGTTTTTT.

The CDR3 sequence is CASSYSRETGGNTIYF. CDR3 nucleotides: TGTGCCAGCAGTTATAGCCGCGAGACAGGTGGAAACACCATATATTTT. The chain recombines TRBV6-6 with TRBJ1-3, with D tentatively TRBD1 (6 bases). The germline V gene has CDR1 MNHNY and CDR2 SVGAGI (reference sequence). Trimming removed 3 bases from V and 3 bases from J, with 15 bases in between. There are 16 residues in the CDR3.

This chain joins TRBV7-9 and TRBJ2-1, with D uncertain. V was cut by 1 base and J by 8 bases, with 12 bases left in between. In germline, CDR1 is SEHNR, CDR2 FQNEAQ (reference sequence). CDR3 length: 14 amino acids. CDR3 in DNA: TGTGCCAGCAGCTTAGTTGATGCTACGGATGAGCAGTTCTTC. Protein product: CASSLVDATDEQFF.

The rearrangement joins TRBV5-1 to TRBJ2-3; TRBD2 agrees at 8 bases. The V gene end was trimmed by 0 bases and the J gene end by 0 bases; junction bases not matched to a gene: 15. This CDR3 contains 20 residues. Germline assignment: CDR1 SGHRS and CDR2 YFSETQ. The CDR3: CASSLALVAGKDWSTDTQYF. CDR3 coding DNA: TGCGCCAGCAGCTTGGCCTTGGTAGCGGGGAAGGATTGGAGCACAGATACGCAGTATTTT.

This chain connects TRBV7-6 to TRBJ1-3; D call uncertain. The CDR3 is made up of 16 amino acids. Germline V CDR1 and CDR2: SGHVS, FNYEAQ. V lost 1 base and J lost 0, with 10 bases in between. The CDR3 loop is CASSLGGYGSGNTIYF. The CDR3 bases are TGTGCCAGCAGCTTAGGAGGTTATGGCTCTGGAAACACCATATATTTT.

The rearrangement joins TRBV11-3 to TRBJ2-2; 12 bases match TRBD2. The CDR3 has 17 residues. Per germline, CDR1 SGHNT and CDR2 YENEEA. The J segment lost 0 bases and the V segment lost 5 bases, leaving 4 bases of the junction unmatched. In DNA, the CDR3 is TGTGCCAGCAGCCAGACTAGCGGGAGAGCGAACACCGGGGAGCTGTTTTTT. Amino acid sequence: CASSQTSGRANTGELFF.

The chain joins TRBV5-1 to TRBJ1-4; the match to TRBD1 covers 10 bases. The CDR3 is 15 amino acids. The V segment lost 4 bases and the J segment 4 bases; nucleotides outside the gene matches: 4. Germline values: CDR1 SGHRS, CDR2 YFSETQ. This chain's CDR3 is CASSGRTGGNEKLFF. CDR3 DNA: TGCGCCAGCAGCGGACGGACAGGGGGTAATGAAAAACTGTTTTTT.

The V call is TRBV27, the J call TRBJ2-3, with D possibly being TRBD1 (6 bases). V was cut by 6 bases and J by 6 bases, with 22 bases left in between. Germline CDR1 is MNHEY and CDR2 is SMNVEV (reference sequence). The CDR3 is 16 residues long. This chain's CDR3 is CASRGAVGAPLDTQYF. The DNA of the CDR3 is TGTGCCAGCAGGGGGGCCGTAGGTGCCCCCCTGGATACGCAGTATTTT.